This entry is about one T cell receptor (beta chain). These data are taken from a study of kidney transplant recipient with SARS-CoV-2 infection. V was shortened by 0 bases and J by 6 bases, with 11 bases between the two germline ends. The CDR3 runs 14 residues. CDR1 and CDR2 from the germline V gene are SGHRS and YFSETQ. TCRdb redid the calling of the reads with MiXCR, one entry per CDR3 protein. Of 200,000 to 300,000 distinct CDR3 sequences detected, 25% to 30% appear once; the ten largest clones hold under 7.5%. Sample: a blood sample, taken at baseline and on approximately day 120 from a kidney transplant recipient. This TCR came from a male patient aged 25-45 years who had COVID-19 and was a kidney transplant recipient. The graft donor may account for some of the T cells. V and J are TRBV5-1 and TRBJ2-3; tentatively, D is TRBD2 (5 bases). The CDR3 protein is CASSLGTVGDTQYF. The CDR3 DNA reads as TGCGCCAGCAGCTTGGGGACTGTTGGGGATACGCAGTATTTT.